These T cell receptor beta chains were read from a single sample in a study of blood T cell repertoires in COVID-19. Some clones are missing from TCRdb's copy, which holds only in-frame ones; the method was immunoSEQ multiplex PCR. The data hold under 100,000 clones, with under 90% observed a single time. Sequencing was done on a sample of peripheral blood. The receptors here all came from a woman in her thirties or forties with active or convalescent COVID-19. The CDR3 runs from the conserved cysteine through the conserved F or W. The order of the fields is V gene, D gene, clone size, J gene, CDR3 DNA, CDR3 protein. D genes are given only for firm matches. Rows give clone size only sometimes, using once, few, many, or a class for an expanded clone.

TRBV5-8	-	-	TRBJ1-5	TGTGCCAGCAGCTTGTTCGGGCAGCCCCAGCATTTT	CASSLFGQPQHF
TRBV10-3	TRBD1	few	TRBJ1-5	TGTGCCATCAGTGCTACGGACAGGGGAACTCAGCCCCAGCATTTT	CAISATDRGTQPQHF
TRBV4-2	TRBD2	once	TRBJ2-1	TGTGCCAGCAGCCAAGCGGGGCTAGCGGGGGGGCCTGAGCAGTTCTTC	CASSQAGLAGGPEQFF
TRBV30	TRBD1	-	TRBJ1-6	TGTGCCTGGAGTTTCCGGGACAGAAATTCACCCCTCCACTTT	CAWSFRDRNSPLHF
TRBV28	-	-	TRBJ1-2	TGTGCCAGCAGTTCAGAGGGCTGGGGCTACACCTTC	CASSSEGWGYTF
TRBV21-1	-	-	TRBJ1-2	TGTGCCAGCAGCAAAGAATTCTGTAGACAGGCGAGGACGTTC	CASSKEFCRQARTF
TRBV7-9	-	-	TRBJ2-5	TGTGCCAGCAGCTTAAGTGGGAGGAAAGAGACCCAGTACTTC	CASSLSGRKETQYF
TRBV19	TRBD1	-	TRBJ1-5	TGTGCCAGTAGAAACAGGGGTGATGGCAATCAGCCCCAGCATTTT	CASRNRGDGNQPQHF
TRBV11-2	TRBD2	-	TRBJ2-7	TGTGCCAGCTCGGGACTAGCGGCCTACGAGCAGTACTTC	CASSGLAAYEQYF
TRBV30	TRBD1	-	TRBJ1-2	TGTGCCTGGAGGGTGACAGGGTCGTATCTTGGTAACTATGGCTACACCTTC	CAWRVTGSYLGNYGYTF
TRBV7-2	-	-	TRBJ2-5	TGTGCCAGCAGCTTACGTTACGGGGGGCAGGGGGAGACCCAGTACTTC	CASSLRYGGQGETQYF
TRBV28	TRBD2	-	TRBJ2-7	TGTGCCATCGAGGGACTAGCGGGAGTGGGCGAGCAGTACTTC	CAIEGLAGVGEQYF
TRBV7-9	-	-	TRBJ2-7	TGTGCCAGCAGCGCCCCAGGAAACTACGAGCAGTACTTC	CASSAPGNYEQYF
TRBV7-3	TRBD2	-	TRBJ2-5	TGTGCCAGCAGCTTAGCTAGCGGGGGGATAGAGACCCAGTACTTC	CASSLASGGIETQYF
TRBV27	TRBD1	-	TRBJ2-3	TGTGCCAGCAGGATGGACAGGTTTACAGATACGCAGTATTTT	CASRMDRFTDTQYF
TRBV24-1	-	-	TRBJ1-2	TGTGCCACCAGTTCGGGGGCTAACTATGGCTACACCTTC	CATSSGANYGYTF
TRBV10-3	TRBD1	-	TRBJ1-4	TGTGCCATCAGTGAGTCCGGGACAGGGAGTCCCGGAGAAAAACTGTTTTTT	CAISESGTGSPGEKLFF
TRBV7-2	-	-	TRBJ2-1	TGTGCCAGCAAACTAGATGGTCCTGAGCAGTTCTTC	CASKLDGPEQFF
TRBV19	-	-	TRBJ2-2	TGTGCCAGTAGCATGACAGGGAACACCGGGGAGCTGTTTTTT	CASSMTGNTGELFF
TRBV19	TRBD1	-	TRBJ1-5	TGTGCCAGTAGTATCGACAGGGGAACTAATCAGCCCCAGCATTTT	CASSIDRGTNQPQHF
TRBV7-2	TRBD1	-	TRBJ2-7	TGTGCCAGCAGCCCGAGACCGACAGGGGGGGACGAGCAGTACTTC	CASSPRPTGGDEQYF
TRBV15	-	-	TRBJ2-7	TGTGCCACCAGCAGAGATAAAGGGACATACTACGAGCAGTACTTC	CATSRDKGTYYEQYF
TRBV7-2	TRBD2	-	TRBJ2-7	TGTGCCAGCAGCTACGGACTAGAGCCCTACGAGCAGTACTTC	CASSYGLEPYEQYF
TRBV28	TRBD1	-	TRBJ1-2	TGTGCCAGCAGGGGGACCGGGACAGCTAACTATGGCTACACCTTC	CASRGTGTANYGYTF
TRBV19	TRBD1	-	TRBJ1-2	TGTGCCAGTACCCCGGGGACAGTCTATGGCTACACCTTC	CASTPGTVYGYTF
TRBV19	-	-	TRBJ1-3	TGTGCCAGTAGTACCGAGTCTTACCAAGTTGGAAACACCATATATTTT	CASSTESYQVGNTIYF
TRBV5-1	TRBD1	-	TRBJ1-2	TGCGCCAGCAGCACCGGACAGGGGGCGTTTGGCTACACCTTC	CASSTGQGAFGYTF
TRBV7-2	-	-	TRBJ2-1	TGTGCCAGCAGCTCCCCAGTCTACAATGAGCAGTTCTTC	CASSSPVYNEQFF
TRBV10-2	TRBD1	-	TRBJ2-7	TGCGCCAGCAGAGACAGGGGCTACGAGCAGTACTTC	CASRDRGYEQYF
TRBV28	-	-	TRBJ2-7	TGTGCCAGCAGTTTATTTGCAGGGGCCGCCTACGAGCAGTACTTC	CASSLFAGAAYEQYF
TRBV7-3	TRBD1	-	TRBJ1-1	TGTGCCAGCAGCTTAGACAGGGGGACTGAAGCTTTCTTT	CASSLDRGTEAFF
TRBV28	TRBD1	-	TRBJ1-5	TGTGCCAGCAGCTTTGACGACAGGGGTCATCAGCCCCAGCATTTT	CASSFDDRGHQPQHF
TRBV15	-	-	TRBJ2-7	TGTGCCACCAGCAGAGGCCGGGGAGTAGATTACGAGCAGTACTTC	CATSRGRGVDYEQYF
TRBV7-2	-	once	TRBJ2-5	TGTGCCAGCAGCTACACATCGGACTCGGCGGACTTC	CASSYTSDSADF
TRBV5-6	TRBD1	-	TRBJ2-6	TGTGCCAGCAGCTTCACAGGGGGCTCTGGGGCCAACGTCCTGACTTTC	CASSFTGGSGANVLTF
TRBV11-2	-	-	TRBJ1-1	TGTGCCAGCGGTCAGACAGTAATGAACACTGAAGCTTTCTTT	CASGQTVMNTEAFF
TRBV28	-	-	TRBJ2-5	TGTGCCAGCAGTTTAGGGCCAGCCACAAAAGAGACCCAGTACTTC	CASSLGPATKETQYF
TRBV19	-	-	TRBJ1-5	TGTGCCAGTAGTTATGAGGAGTATAGCAATCAGCCCCAGCATTTT	CASSYEEYSNQPQHF
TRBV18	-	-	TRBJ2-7	TGTGCCAGCTCACCAGGGACAACCTACGAGCAGTACTTC	CASSPGTTYEQYF
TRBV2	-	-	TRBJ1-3	TGTGCCAGCAGTGCCCGACTGCTCTCTGGAAACACCATATATTTT	CASSARLLSGNTIYF
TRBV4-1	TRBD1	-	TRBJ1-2	TGCGCCAGCAGCCAAGAGGGGACAGGGAGCTATGGCTACACCTTC	CASSQEGTGSYGYTF
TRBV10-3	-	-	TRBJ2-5	TGTGCCATCAGTGTTAGTTTCCAAGAGACCCAGTACTTC	CAISVSFQETQYF
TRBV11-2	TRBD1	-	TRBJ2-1	TGTGCCAGCAGCACCAGACAGGGCAATGAGCAGTTCTTC	CASSTRQGNEQFF
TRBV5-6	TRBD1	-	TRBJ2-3	TGTGCCAGCAGCTTGGGGACAGGGGGCCTAGGTACGCAGTATTTT	CASSLGTGGLGTQYF
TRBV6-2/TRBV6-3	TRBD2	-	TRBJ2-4	TGTGCCAGCAGTGGCATATGGGGGGGAGCCAAAAACATTCAGTACTTC	CASSGIWGGAKNIQYF
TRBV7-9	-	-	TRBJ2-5	TGTGCCAGCAGCCAAGTAACAGGGAAAGAGACCCAGTACTTC	CASSQVTGKETQYF